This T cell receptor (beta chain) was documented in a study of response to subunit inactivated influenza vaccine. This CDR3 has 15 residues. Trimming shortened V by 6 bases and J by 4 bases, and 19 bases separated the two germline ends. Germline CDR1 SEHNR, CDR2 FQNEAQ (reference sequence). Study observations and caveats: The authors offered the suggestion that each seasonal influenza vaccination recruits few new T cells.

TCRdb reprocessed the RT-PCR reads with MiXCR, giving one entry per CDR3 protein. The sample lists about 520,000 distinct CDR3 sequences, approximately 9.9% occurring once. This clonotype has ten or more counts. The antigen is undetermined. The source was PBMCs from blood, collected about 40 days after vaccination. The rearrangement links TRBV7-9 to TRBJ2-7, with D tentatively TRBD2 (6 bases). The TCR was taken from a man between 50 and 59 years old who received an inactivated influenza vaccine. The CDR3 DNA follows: TGTGCCAGCAGGGCAATTAGCGGCAGTGAATACGAGCAGTACTTC. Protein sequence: CASRAISGSEYEQYF.